One and the same sample provided the 8 T cell receptor beta chains below, sequenced in a study of T-cell reconstitution after alpha-beta-depleted transplantation in children. These TCRs are of unknown antigen specificity. Study outcomes and limitations: At the one-year point after transplant, T-cell counts and TCRbeta diversity were found to come mostly from T cells that had been newly produced.

Molecular barcoding with unique molecular identifiers was used for the TCRbeta library. TCRdb processed the PCR reads anew with MiXCR; each CDR3 protein has one entry. The data contain about 300,000 distinct CDR3 sequences, about 7.3% of them singletons. The sequencing used peripheral blood, collected 360 days after TCRalphabeta/CD19-depleted stem cell transplant. The receptors stem from a female patient younger than 10 who had a stem cell transplant for Fanconi anemia, so the T cells may come from the graft donor.

This clonotype was recorded many times. This chain uses TRBV21-1 with TRBJ2-4; the table's D call, TRBD1, was not checked against the DNA. TRBV21-1 has pseudogene status. This CDR3 is 15 amino acids long. This CDR3 reads CASSNDRGPKNIQYF. The CDR3 DNA reads as TGTGCCAGCAGCAACGACAGGGGGCCCAAAAACATTCAGTACTTC.

This sequence joins TRBV20-1 and TRBJ2-1, with D tentatively TRBD2 (7 bases). Trimming left V 6 bases short and J 0 bases short, with 21 bases between. Germline V lookup: CDR1 DFQATT, CDR2 SNEGSKA (reference sequence). The CDR3 covers 17 residues. The CDR3 spells CSANRPRGGSSYNEQFF. CDR3 nucleotide sequence: TGCAGTGCAAACAGACCTAGGGGGGGGAGCTCCTACAATGAGCAGTTCTTC.

The chain uses TRBV7-9 and TRBJ1-5, with D hard to call. The CDR3 runs 12 residues. V dropped 5 bases and J dropped 3 bases, with 5 bases sitting between them. Per germline, CDR1 SEHNR and CDR2 FQNEAQ (reference sequence). The CDR3 reads CASSESNQPQHF. The CDR3 nucleotides read TGTGCCAGCAGCGAGTCCAATCAGCCCCAGCATTTT.

This clonotype occurred many times. V and J are TRBV20-1 and TRBJ2-7; no firm D call. V was trimmed by 4 bases and J by 7 bases, leaving 5 bases between them. Germline CDR1 DFQATT, CDR2 SNEGSKA (reference sequence). This CDR3 has 9 amino acids. The CDR3 DNA follows: TGCAGTGCTAAATGGGAGCAGTACTTC. It specifies CSAKWEQYF.

In this sample, this clonotype turned up many times. The V gene is TRBV5-4, the J gene TRBJ2-3; 9 bases fit TRBD2. Germline trimming cut 0 bases from V and 3 bases from J; bases unmatched to any gene: 2. Germline-derived CDR1 and CDR2 are SGHNT and YYREEE (reference sequence). The CDR3 covers 15 residues. This CDR3 is CASSLDSGRTDTQYF. CDR3 nucleotides: TGTGCCAGCAGCTTGGATAGCGGGAGAACAGATACGCAGTATTTT.

About this clonotype itself: This may come from a read error, since a much larger clone is one base off. V is TRBV6-6 and J is TRBJ2-2; perhaps TRBD2 as D (5 bases). The CDR3 extends over 19 amino acids. CDR1 and CDR2 from the germline V gene are MNHNY and SVGAGI (reference sequence). This CDR3 is CTSSFTTGLGFSLTGELFF. DNA for the CDR3: TGTACCAGCAGTTTTACGACCGGACTCGGGTTCTCTCTCACCGGGGAGCTGTTTTTT.

This clonotype was observed at least ten times. V usage is TRBV29-1 and J usage is TRBJ1-2; no definite D call. Germline CDR1 reads SQVTM; CDR2 reads ANQGSEA. This CDR3 has 13 residues. Trimming removed 4 bases from V and 2 bases from J, with 11 bases in between. The chain's CDR3 is CSVVSPLNYGYTF. The DNA of the CDR3 is TGCAGCGTTGTGAGCCCTCTAAACTATGGCTACACCTTC. The variable domain in full, completed from reference TRBV29-1 and TRBJ1-2, reads SAVISQKPSRDICQRGTSLTIQCQVDSQVTMMFWYRQQPGQSLTLIATANQGSEATYESGFVIDKFPISRPNLTFSTLTVSNMSPEDSSIYLCSVVSPLNYGYTFGSGTRLTVV.

This chain connects TRBV2 to TRBJ2-2; D is perhaps TRBD2 (6 bases). Germline CDR1 SNHLY, CDR2 FYNNEI. V was clipped by 4 bases and J by 3 bases, with 12 bases between them. The CDR3 is made up of 15 amino acids. CDR3 in DNA: TGTGCCAGCAGTGGCCGAGGGGAGGACACCGGGGAGCTGTTTTTT. Translation gives CASSGRGEDTGELFF.